A selection of T cell receptor beta chains follows, all from one sample in a study of shared clonotypes between healthy human individuals. The method was immunoSEQ multiplex PCR; TCRdb's version includes in-frame clones alone and lacks a portion of them. Of over a million clones listed, around 98% are singletons. Material for sequencing was naive CD4+ T cells sorted from blood. The receptors were sampled from a man aged 30 to 45 in good health. Each CDR3 is given with its conserved first and last residue. The D gene is left open where the match is weak. The size field is filled for only some rows; it gives once, few, many or a size class.

D: TRBD1; J: TRBJ2-7; size: NA; V: TRBV5-4; CDR3: CASSLGDRDEQYF; DNA: TGTGCCAGCAGCTTGGGCGACAGGGACGAGCAGTACTTC
D: TRBD2; J: TRBJ2-2; size: once; V: TRBV7-3; CDR3: CASSPRRGPLAGLFTGELFF; DNA: TGTGCCAGCAGCCCGCGCAGGGGGCCACTAGCGGGACTCTTCACCGGGGAGCTGTTTTTT
D: NA; J: TRBJ2-1; size: NA; V: TRBV11-2; CDR3: CASSSAGTWGVQGRQEQFF; DNA: TGTGCCAGCAGTTCGGCCGGGACGTGGGGTGTGCAGGGGCGACAAGAGCAGTTCTTC
D: NA; J: TRBJ1-1; size: NA; V: TRBV5-1; CDR3: CASSLGGSGNTEAFF; DNA: TGCGCCAGCAGCTTGGGGGGATCCGGGAACACTGAAGCTTTCTTT
D: TRBD1; J: TRBJ1-1; size: NA; V: TRBV5-1; CDR3: CASSLVGQGSTEAFF; DNA: TGCGCCAGCAGCTTGGTAGGACAGGGGTCCACTGAAGCTTTCTTT
D: NA; J: TRBJ2-1; size: NA; V: TRBV2; CDR3: CASSEVTTTNEQFF; DNA: TGTGCCAGCAGTGAGGTAACTACTACGAATGAGCAGTTCTTC
D: NA; J: TRBJ1-2; size: NA; V: TRBV28; CDR3: CASSLNRGYGYTF; DNA: TGTGCCAGCAGTCTAAACCGGGGCTATGGCTACACCTTC
D: NA; J: TRBJ2-3; size: NA; V: TRBV29-1; CDR3: CSVRHFPGTDTQYF; DNA: TGCAGCGTTCGACACTTCCCGGGCACAGATACGCAGTATTTT
D: TRBD2; J: TRBJ2-7; size: NA; V: TRBV6-5; CDR3: CASSLRLAGGREQYF; DNA: TGTGCCAGCAGCCTCCGACTAGCGGGAGGACGGGAGCAGTACTTC
D: NA; J: TRBJ2-3; size: NA; V: TRBV13; CDR3: CASSPQLGKNTQYF; DNA: TGTGCCAGCAGCCCCCAACTGGGCAAGAATACGCAGTATTTT
D: NA; J: TRBJ1-1; size: NA; V: TRBV29-1; CDR3: CSVERDIIIEGFF; DNA: TGCAGCGTTGAGCGGGACATAATTATTGAAGGTTTCTTT
D: TRBD1; J: TRBJ1-5; size: NA; V: TRBV2; CDR3: CASRRQGAGGNQPQHF; DNA: TGTGCCAGCAGACGACAGGGGGCAGGGGGCAATCAGCCCCAGCATTTT
D: NA; J: TRBJ2-5; size: once; V: TRBV5-4; CDR3: CASSSRGETQYF; DNA: TGTGCCAGCAGCTCCAGAGGAGAGACCCAGTACTTC
D: NA; J: TRBJ1-2; size: NA; V: TRBV28; CDR3: CASSLGTLGYTF; DNA: TGTGCCAGCAGCCTTGGGACACTGGGCTACACCTTC
D: TRBD2; J: TRBJ2-2; size: NA; V: TRBV28; CDR3: CASYREGRSGELFF; DNA: TGTGCCAGCTATCGGGAGGGCCGTTCCGGGGAGCTGTTTTTT
D: NA; J: TRBJ2-7; size: NA; V: TRBV5-1; CDR3: CASSLGGGSLTYEQYF; DNA: TGCGCCAGCAGCTTGGGCGGAGGGTCCTTGACCTACGAGCAGTACTTC
D: TRBD1; J: TRBJ1-1; size: NA; V: TRBV5-1; CDR3: CASTRDRNTEAFF; DNA: TGCGCCAGCACGCGGGACAGGAACACTGAAGCTTTCTTT
D: NA; J: TRBJ1-1; size: NA; V: TRBV5-1; CDR3: CASSLVPENTEAFF; DNA: TGCGCCAGCAGCTTGGTTCCCGAGAACACTGAAGCTTTCTTT
D: NA; J: TRBJ2-1; size: NA; V: TRBV7-3; CDR3: CASSSNAAYNEQFF; DNA: TGTGCCAGCAGCTCGAATGCTGCTTACAATGAGCAGTTCTTC
D: TRBD2; J: TRBJ2-1; size: once; V: TRBV5-1; CDR3: CASSLGGTSGYEQFF; DNA: TGCGCCAGCAGCTTGGGGGGGACTAGCGGATATGAGCAGTTCTTC
D: NA; J: TRBJ2-2; size: NA; V: TRBV5-4; CDR3: CASSLAFDGGGELFF; DNA: TGTGCCAGCAGCTTGGCCTTCGACGGGGGCGGGGAGCTGTTTTTT
D: NA; J: TRBJ2-7; size: once; V: TRBV21-1; CDR3: CASSKRRQGWSYEQYF; DNA: TGTGCCAGCAGCAAGAGGCGTCAGGGGTGGTCCTACGAGCAGTACTTC
D: TRBD2; J: TRBJ2-1; size: NA; V: TRBV7-2; CDR3: CASSLVGTTLDEQFF; DNA: TGTGCCAGCAGCTTAGTAGGGACTACCCTCGATGAGCAGTTCTTC
D: NA; J: TRBJ1-3; size: NA; V: TRBV5-1; CDR3: CASSLEGHSGNTIYF; DNA: TGCGCCAGCAGCTTGGAAGGGCACTCTGGAAACACCATATATTTT
D: NA; J: TRBJ1-1; size: NA; V: TRBV4-1; CDR3: CASSQDGRRMNTEAFF; DNA: TGCGCCAGCAGCCAAGATGGACGGAGGATGAACACTGAAGCTTTCTTT
D: NA; J: TRBJ1-4; size: NA; V: TRBV5-4; CDR3: CASGKGYNEKLFF; DNA: TGTGCCAGCGGTAAAGGCTACAATGAAAAACTGTTTTTT
D: NA; J: TRBJ2-7; size: NA; V: TRBV18; CDR3: CASSPFDDSSYEQYF; DNA: TGTGCCAGCTCACCATTCGACGATAGCTCCTACGAGCAGTACTTC
D: NA; J: TRBJ2-5; size: NA; V: TRBV10-2; CDR3: CASSWAGETQYF; DNA: TGCGCCAGCTCTTGGGCGGGAGAGACCCAGTACTTC
D: TRBD1; J: TRBJ1-4; size: NA; V: TRBV5-1; CDR3: CASSLQQGSREKLFF; DNA: TGCGCCAGCAGCTTACAACAGGGGTCGAGGGAAAAACTGTTTTTT
D: NA; J: TRBJ2-7; size: NA; V: TRBV6-5; CDR3: CATAGGAPWGQYF; DNA: TGTGCCACCGCCGGAGGGGCCCCCTGGGGGCAGTACTTC
D: NA; J: TRBJ1-5; size: NA; V: TRBV28; CDR3: CASGDSNQPQHF; DNA: TGTGCCAGCGGAGATAGCAATCAGCCCCAGCATTTT
D: NA; J: TRBJ2-5; size: NA; V: TRBV9; CDR3: CASSLLGEETQYF; DNA: TGTGCCAGCAGCCTCTTAGGCGAGGAGACCCAGTACTTC
D: NA; J: TRBJ2-1; size: NA; V: TRBV9; CDR3: CASSVVGGRVDEQFF; DNA: TGTGCCAGCAGCGTAGTAGGAGGGAGAGTCGATGAGCAGTTCTTC
D: NA; J: TRBJ2-1; size: NA; V: TRBV7-8; CDR3: CASSWETRQKIRTSNEQFF; DNA: TGTGCCAGCAGCTGGGAGACTAGACAGAAAATACGGACCTCCAATGAGCAGTTCTTC
D: NA; J: TRBJ1-1; size: NA; V: TRBV9; CDR3: CASSSQEGITEAFF; DNA: TGTGCCAGCAGCTCCCAAGAGGGGATAACTGAAGCTTTCTTT
D: TRBD1; J: TRBJ1-2; size: NA; V: TRBV9; CDR3: CASSVGTGGVYGYTF; DNA: TGTGCCAGCAGCGTGGGGACAGGGGGCGTTTATGGCTACACCTTC
D: NA; J: TRBJ2-1; size: NA; V: TRBV13; CDR3: CASSLRGPPNNEQFF; DNA: TGTGCCAGCAGCTTACGAGGTCCGCCGAACAATGAGCAGTTCTTC
D: NA; J: TRBJ2-2; size: NA; V: TRBV10-2; CDR3: CASSGTLGGELFF; DNA: TGCGCCAGCAGTGGGACTCTGGGCGGGGAGCTGTTTTTT
D: TRBD2; J: TRBJ2-2; size: NA; V: TRBV4-2; CDR3: CASSSWRGRRDTGELFF; DNA: TGTGCCAGCAGCTCGTGGCGCGGGAGGAGGGACACCGGGGAGCTGTTTTTT
D: NA; J: TRBJ2-1; size: NA; V: TRBV6-5; CDR3: CASSYPTGEQFF; DNA: TGTGCCAGCAGTTACCCTACCGGAGAGCAGTTCTTC
D: TRBD1; J: TRBJ2-1; size: once; V: TRBV5-1; CDR3: CASSPGQGVYNEQFF; DNA: TGCGCCAGCAGCCCAGGACAGGGTGTATACAATGAGCAGTTCTTC
D: TRBD1; J: TRBJ2-3; size: NA; V: TRBV27; CDR3: CASSPLPGQHTDTQYF; DNA: TGTGCCAGCAGTCCGCTCCCGGGACAGCACACAGATACGCAGTATTTT
D: TRBD2; J: TRBJ2-1; size: NA; V: TRBV10-3; CDR3: CAIRKKPGTSGSSYNEQFF; DNA: TGTGCCATCAGGAAAAAACCCGGGACTAGCGGTAGCTCCTACAATGAGCAGTTCTTC
D: NA; J: TRBJ2-3; size: once; V: TRBV18; CDR3: CASSDGRAGTDTQYF; DNA: TGTGCCAGCTCTGACGGGAGAGCGGGCACAGATACGCAGTATTTT
D: TRBD1; J: TRBJ2-7; size: once; V: TRBV9; CDR3: CASSARQGGTPYEQYF; DNA: TGTGCCAGCAGCGCCAGACAGGGGGGGACACCCTACGAGCAGTACTTC
D: TRBD2; J: TRBJ2-1; size: NA; V: TRBV29-1; CDR3: CSVPSGSFNEQFF; DNA: TGCAGCGTTCCGAGCGGGAGTTTCAATGAGCAGTTCTTC
D: NA; J: TRBJ2-1; size: NA; V: TRBV27; CDR3: CASSLGSGRSPYNEQFF; DNA: TGTGCCAGCAGTTTGGGGTCCGGGAGAAGTCCCTACAATGAGCAGTTCTTC
D: NA; J: TRBJ2-6; size: NA; V: TRBV11-2; CDR3: CASSKQGKQQSRANVLTF; DNA: TGTGCCAGCAGCAAACAGGGCAAGCAACAAAGTCGGGCCAACGTCCTGACTTTC
D: TRBD2; J: TRBJ2-7; size: NA; V: TRBV10-3; CDR3: CATRLADTYEQYF; DNA: TGTGCCACAAGGCTAGCGGACACCTACGAGCAGTACTTC
D: TRBD1; J: TRBJ2-7; size: NA; V: TRBV2; CDR3: CAIQTGSSYEQYF; DNA: TGTGCCATACAGACAGGGAGCTCCTACGAGCAGTACTTC
D: TRBD1; J: TRBJ2-1; size: NA; V: TRBV25-1; CDR3: CASSGQGGTYNEQFF; DNA: TGTGCCAGCAGTGGACAGGGGGGCACCTACAATGAGCAGTTCTTC